The 16 T cell receptor beta chains below were found in one sample sequenced in a study of a mutant IDH1 vaccine in newly diagnosed glioma (TCRdb year 2021). Library method: the immunoSEQ multiplex PCR assay. Not all clones reach the TCRdb copy of this immuneACCESS table, which keeps in-frame sequences only. Checked studies attribute under half of the gap to unresolved V genes and leave the rest unexplained. The sample contains more than 50,000 clones, approximately 80% of them found a single time. Of the sample, 5.5% to 7% is held by the ten largest clones. The meaning of the sample's time point label: week 11, during vaccination. Every vaccine dose consisted of 300 ug of a 20-mer mutant IDH1 peptide in Montanide, administered subcutaneously together with topical imiquimod. Antigen specificity for these receptors is unknown. The sample consisted of PBMCs, taken from a glioma patient whose treatment included an IDH1 peptide vaccine. The receptor source for this set is a man over 45 with glioma.

The chain is built from TRBV19 and TRBJ1-5; unclear D gene. CDR1 and CDR2 from the germline V gene are LNHDA and SQIVND (reference sequence). Trimming took off 3 bases at V and 4 bases at J, with 10 bases between the two ends. This CDR3 has 14 residues. The CDR3 nucleotides are TGTGCCAGTAGTATGAGAGGTTGGAATCAGCCCCAGCATTTT. Its translation is CASSMRGWNQPQHF.

The J gene is TRBJ2-1, the V gene TRBV5-1; 10 nucleotides agree with TRBD1. This CDR3 region has 15 residues. V lost 6 bases, J lost 5 bases, and 8 bases stayed unmatched. From germline, CDR1 is SGHRS and CDR2 YFSETQ. The CDR3 loop is CASTTGTGVDNEQFF. The CDR3 region has the DNA TGCGCCAGCACCACCGGGACAGGGGTCGACAATGAGCAGTTCTTC.

The CDR3 loop reads CASTQEGPSNTIYF. CDR3 DNA sequence: TGCGCCAGCACCCAGGAGGGACCGTCGAACACCATATATTTT. This rearrangement joins TRBV4-1 to TRBJ1-3, with D maybe TRBD1 (5 bases). This CDR3 region has 14 residues. CDR1 is MGHRA, CDR2 YSYEKL, per germline. Trimming took 7 bases from V and 7 from J, leaving 17 bases between them.

This clone has only a few counts. The chain employs TRBV5-1 and TRBJ2-2, with D unclear. The CDR3 spans 15 residues. V dropped 4 bases and J dropped 0 bases, with 10 bases sitting between them. Germline CDR1 reads SGHRS; CDR2 reads YFSETQ. The CDR3 bases are TGCGCCAGCAGCCTAGACCCTGCGAACACCGGGGAGCTGTTTTTT. Encoded protein: CASSLDPANTGELFF.

The chain joins TRBV10-3 to TRBJ2-3; no firm D call. CDR3 length: 11 amino acids. Germline CDR1 and CDR2: ENHRY and SYGVKD. Trimming pared 3 bases from V and 3 bases from J, leaving 1 base between. Here the CDR3 DNA reads TGTGCCATCAGTGAAACAGATACGCAGTATTTT. Protein product: CAISETDTQYF.

The chain combines TRBV2 with TRBJ1-6, with 9 bases identical to TRBD1. CDR3 length equals 14 residues. CDR1 SNHLY and CDR2 FYNNEI come from the germline V gene. With 6 bases clipped from V and 9 bases from J, the junction kept 6 bases outside the gene matches. The chain's CDR3 is CASRGGDRVSPLHF. As DNA, the CDR3 is TGTGCCAGCAGGGGGGGGGACAGGGTTTCACCCCTCCACTTT. The complete variable domain, with remaining parts taken from reference TRBV2 and TRBJ1-6, reads EPEVTQTPSHQVTQMGQEVILRCVPISNHLYFYWYRQILGQKVEFLVSFYNNEISEKSEIFDDQFSVERPDGSNFTLKIRSTKLEDSAMYFCASRGGDRVSPLHFGNGTRLTVT.

The genes are TRBV5-1 and TRBJ2-6; 10 bases match TRBD1. The CDR3 has 21 residues. The germline V gene has CDR1 SGHRS and CDR2 YFSETQ. The V segment lost 3 bases and the J segment 4 bases; nucleotides outside the gene matches: 19. In DNA, the CDR3 is TGCGCCAGCAGCTCCGGCCCCTACTCCGGGACAGGGGCTTCAGGGGCCAACGTCCTGACTTTC. Its protein product is CASSSGPYSGTGASGANVLTF.

This clone was counted between two and nine times. The rearrangement joins TRBV28 to TRBJ1-2, with 9 bases matching TRBD1. The CDR3 consists of 13 residues. V dropped 6 bases and J dropped 7; count of bases not matched to a gene: 6. The V gene's germline CDR1 is MDHEN and CDR2 SYDVKM. The CDR3 reads CASRKQGAPGYTF. The CDR3 DNA reads TGTGCCAGCAGGAAACAGGGGGCGCCTGGCTACACCTTC.

This chain links TRBV5-1 with TRBJ2-6; 7 bases match TRBD1. Germline V gene lookup returns CDR1 SGHRS and CDR2 YFSETQ. The CDR3 has 16 residues. With 4 bases clipped from V and 1 base from J, the junction kept 5 bases outside the gene matches. The CDR3 DNA reads as TGCGCCAGCAGCCCCCAGGGGGAGTCTGGGGCCAACGTCCTGACTTTC. It specifies CASSPQGESGANVLTF.

This clone was found once. The V gene is TRBV11-3, the J gene TRBJ1-1; a weak D match, TRBD1 (6 bases). CDR1 is SGHNT and CDR2 is YENEEA in the germline V gene. This CDR3 spans 13 amino acids. V gave up 0 bases and J gave up 8 bases, with 10 bases separating them. The CDR3 here is CASSLDRGFEAFF. The CDR3 DNA follows: TGTGCCAGCAGCTTAGATAGGGGGTTCGAAGCTTTCTTT.

The table lists this clone with a few counts. The chain has TRBV28 and TRBJ1-1, with D unclear. The CDR3 has 11 amino acids. Deletions cut 4 bases from V and 4 bases from J, with 4 bases between. CDR1 MDHEN and CDR2 SYDVKM come from the germline V gene. CDR3 sequence (DNA): TGTGCCAGCAGTTCGGGCACTGAAGCTTTCTTT. Translating it yields CASSSGTEAFF.

The chain recombines TRBV28 with TRBJ1-5; D gene unclear. The CDR3 loop spans 17 amino acids. V was clipped by 1 base and J by 4 bases, with 17 bases between them. From germline, CDR1 is MDHEN and CDR2 SYDVKM. CDR3 DNA: TGTGCCAGCAGTTTATCTTCCGGAGCCTTGGCGAATCAGCCCCAGCATTTT. Its protein is CASSLSSGALANQPQHF.

This clone has just a few counts. This chain links TRBV19 with TRBJ1-5; D gene ambiguous. This CDR3 spans 16 amino acids. V was cut by 5 bases and J by 3 bases, with 17 bases left in between. Germline values: CDR1 LNHDA, CDR2 SQIVND (reference sequence). The CDR3 DNA reads TGTGCCAGTAGTCCCGACCGGCCAGGTTCCAATCAGCCCCAGCATTTT. As protein: CASSPDRPGSNQPQHF.

The chain is built from TRBV9 and TRBJ1-4, with 9 bases identical to TRBD1. V shed 4 bases, J shed 6 bases, and the junction held 7 bases outside the gene matches. This CDR3 region has 15 residues. The germline V gene has CDR1 SGDLS and CDR2 YYNGEE. CDR3 coding DNA: TGTGCCAGCAGCTCCGACAGGGGGGAGGATGAAAAACTGTTTTTT. Translating gives CASSSDRGEDEKLFF. The full variable domain, rest sourced from reference TRBV9 and TRBJ1-4, is DSGVTQTPKHLITATGQRVTLRCSPRSGDLSVYWYQQSLDQGLQFLIQYYNGEERAKGNILERFSAQQFPDLHSELNLSSLELGDSALYFCASSSDRGEDEKLFFGSGTQLSVL.

The chain links TRBV4-2 to TRBJ2-1, with unresolved D. The CDR3 loop spans 17 amino acids. With 1 base removed from V and 3 bases from J, the gap between germline ends came to 16 bases. Looked up from germline, CDR1 is LGHNA and CDR2 is YNFKEQ. CDR3 in amino acids: CASSQGLSRQFYNEQFF. CDR3 nucleotide sequence: TGTGCCAGCAGCCAAGGACTTTCCCGACAATTCTACAATGAGCAGTTCTTC.

The J gene is TRBJ1-2, the V gene TRBV19; TRBD1 matches 9 bases. Trimming cost V 1 base and J 8 bases; bases outside gene matches: 2. Looked up from germline, CDR1 is LNHDA and CDR2 is SQIVND (reference sequence). This CDR3 contains 13 residues. The CDR3 DNA reads as TGTGCCAGTAGTATAGGGGACAGGGACGGCTACACCTTC. Translation: CASSIGDRDGYTF.